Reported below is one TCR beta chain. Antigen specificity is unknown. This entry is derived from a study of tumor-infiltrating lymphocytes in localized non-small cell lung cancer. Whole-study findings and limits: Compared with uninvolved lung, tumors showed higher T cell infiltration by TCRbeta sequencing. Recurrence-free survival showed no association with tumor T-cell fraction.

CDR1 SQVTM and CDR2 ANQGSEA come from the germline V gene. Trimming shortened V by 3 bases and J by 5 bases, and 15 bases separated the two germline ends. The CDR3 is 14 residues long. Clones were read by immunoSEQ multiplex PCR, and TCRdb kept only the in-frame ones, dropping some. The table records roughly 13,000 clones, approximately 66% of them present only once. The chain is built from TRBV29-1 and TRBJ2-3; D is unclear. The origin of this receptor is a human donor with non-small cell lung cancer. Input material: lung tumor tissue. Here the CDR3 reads CSVEGGRLVDTQYF. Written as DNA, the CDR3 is TGCAGCGTTGAGGGCGGCAGGCTGGTAGATACGCAGTATTTT.